The 9 T cell receptor beta chains below all came from one sample that was sequenced in a study of CD8+ T cells in alopecia areata. Isolated RNA was reverse transcribed into cDNA used as the sequencing template. TCRdb's table, derived via immunoSEQ multiplex PCR, lists solely in-frame clones and lacks some. The sample contains 200,000 to 250,000 clones, under 70% of which appear only once. The sample here was CD4+ T cells sorted from blood, taken at week 0. These receptors were taken from a human donor with alopecia areata.

The J gene is TRBJ2-5, the V gene TRBV15; D is ambiguous. CDR3 length: 14 amino acids. Germline V gene data show CDR1 as LNHNV and CDR2 as YYDKDF (reference sequence). V lost 0 bases and J lost 5, with 10 bases in between. The DNA for the CDR3 is TGTGCCACCAGCAGAGAACCGCTGAGCGAGACCCAGTACTTC. Amino acids: CATSREPLSETQYF.

The chain joins TRBV30 to TRBJ2-5; 10 bases align to TRBD2. This CDR3 spans 18 amino acids. Germline V gene data show CDR1 as GTSNPN and CDR2 as SVGIG (reference sequence). With 0 bases clipped from V and 5 bases from J, the junction kept 15 bases outside the gene matches. The CDR3 DNA reads TGTGCCTGGAGTGTCACTAGCGGGACAAGAATCTTACATGAGACCCAGTACTTC. This gives the protein CAWSVTSGTRILHETQYF.

The J gene is TRBJ1-1, the V gene TRBV20-1; TRBD1 is a possible D gene (5 bases). Germline V gene sequence: CDR1 DFQATT, CDR2 SNEGSKA (reference sequence). Trimming took 8 bases from V and 1 from J, leaving 8 bases between them. The CDR3 runs 11 residues. This CDR3 is CSIRGNTEAFF. In nucleotides, the CDR3 is TGCAGTATAAGGGGGAACACTGAAGCTTTCTTT.

Concerning this clone: The same CDR3 arises from other DNA sequences in this sample as well. J is TRBJ1-2 and V is TRBV30; D is uncertain. The CDR3 contains 11 residues. Trimming shortened V by 2 bases and J by 5 bases, and 6 bases separated the two germline ends. Germline V lookup: CDR1 GTSNPN, CDR2 SVGIG (reference sequence). As DNA, the CDR3 is TGTGCCTGGAGTCGAGGATATGGCTACACCTTC. This gives the protein CAWSRGYGYTF.

V gene TRBV25-1 combines with J gene TRBJ1-1; D is unresolved. CDR3 length: 15 residues. Germline CDR1 reads MGHDK; CDR2 reads SYGVNS. V lost 4 bases and J 5 bases, leaving 17 bases between the germline ends. DNA of the CDR3: TGTGCCAGCAGTGCCGGGATTAGGATGGGAACTGAAGCTTTCTTT. This sequence encodes CASSAGIRMGTEAFF.

The chain is built from TRBV29-1 and TRBJ2-5; D not resolved. Deletions cut 3 bases from V and 7 bases from J, with 12 bases between. The CDR3 spans 12 residues. The germline CDR1 and CDR2 sequences are SQVTM and ANQGSEA. The CDR3 DNA follows: TGCAGCGTTGAGGGCGCCGTGGGGACCCAGTACTTC. Its translation: CSVEGAVGTQYF. Full variable domain (remainder filled in from reference TRBV29-1 and TRBJ2-5): SAVISQKPSRDICQRGTSLTIQCQVDSQVTMMFWYRQQPGQSLTLIATANQGSEATYESGFVIDKFPISRPNLTFSTLTVSNMSPEDSSIYLCSVEGAVGTQYFGPGTRLLVL.

This clone has only one observation. The rearrangement uses TRBV30 and TRBJ2-5; the match to TRBD2 covers 9 bases. This CDR3 comprises 14 residues. Germline V gives CDR1 GTSNPN, CDR2 SVGIG (reference sequence). J lost 7 bases, V lost 2 bases, and 8 bases had no gene match. The DNA of the CDR3 is TGTGCCTGGAGTCCACTGGGCGGGAGGGGGACCCAGTACTTC. Amino acids: CAWSPLGGRGTQYF.

This sequence joins TRBV4-2 and TRBJ2-5; no reliable D call. Trimming removed 0 bases from V and 5 bases from J, with 4 bases in between. The CDR3 totals 12 residues. Germline CDR1 reads LGHNA; CDR2 reads YNFKEQ. The CDR3 nucleotides are TGTGCCAGCAGCCAAGATCTGGAGACCCAGTACTTC. Translating gives CASSQDLETQYF.

The chain couples TRBV30 to TRBJ2-3, with D perhaps matching TRBD2 (5 bases). The germline V gene encodes CDR1 GTSNPN and CDR2 SVGIG (reference sequence). V gave up 3 bases and J gave up 9 bases, with 16 bases separating them. This CDR3 is 13 amino acids long. The CDR3 nucleotides are TGTGCCTGGAGCCCTATGGCAAGAGGGACGCAGTATTTT. It is translated as CAWSPMARGTQYF.